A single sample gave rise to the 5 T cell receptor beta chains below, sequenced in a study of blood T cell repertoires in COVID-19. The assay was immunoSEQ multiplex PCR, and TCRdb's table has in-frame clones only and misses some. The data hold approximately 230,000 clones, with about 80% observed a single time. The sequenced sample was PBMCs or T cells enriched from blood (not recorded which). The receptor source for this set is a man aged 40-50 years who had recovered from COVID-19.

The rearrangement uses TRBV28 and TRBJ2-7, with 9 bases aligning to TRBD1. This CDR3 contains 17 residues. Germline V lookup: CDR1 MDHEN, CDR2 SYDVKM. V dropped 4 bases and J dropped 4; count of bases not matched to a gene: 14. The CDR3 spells CASSSRIGTGKEYEQYF. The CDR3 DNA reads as TGTGCCAGCAGTTCAAGAATAGGGACAGGGAAAGAATACGAGCAGTACTTC.

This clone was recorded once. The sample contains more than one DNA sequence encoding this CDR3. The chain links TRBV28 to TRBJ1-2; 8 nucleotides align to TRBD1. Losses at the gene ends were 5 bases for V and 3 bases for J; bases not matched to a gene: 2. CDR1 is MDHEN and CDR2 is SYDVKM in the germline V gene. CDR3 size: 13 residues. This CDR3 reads CASSPDRDYGYTF. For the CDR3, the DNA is TGTGCCAGCAGTCCGGACAGGGACTATGGCTACACCTTC.

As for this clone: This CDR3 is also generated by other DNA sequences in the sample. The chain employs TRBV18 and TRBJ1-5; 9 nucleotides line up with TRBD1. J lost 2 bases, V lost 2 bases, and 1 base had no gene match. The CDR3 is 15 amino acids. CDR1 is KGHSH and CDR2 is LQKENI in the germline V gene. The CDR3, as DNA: TGTGCCAGCTCACCAGACAGGGGGGGCAATCAGCCCCAGCATTTT. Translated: CASSPDRGGNQPQHF.

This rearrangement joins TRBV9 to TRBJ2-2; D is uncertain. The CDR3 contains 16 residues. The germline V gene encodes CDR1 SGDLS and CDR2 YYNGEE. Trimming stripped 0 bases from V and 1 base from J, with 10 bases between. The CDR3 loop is CASSVDAGRNTGELFF. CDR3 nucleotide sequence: TGTGCCAGCAGCGTAGACGCCGGTCGGAACACCGGGGAGCTGTTTTTT. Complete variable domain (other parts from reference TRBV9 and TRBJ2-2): DSGVTQTPKHLITATGQRVTLRCSPRSGDLSVYWYQQSLDQGLQFLIQYYNGEERAKGNILERFSAQQFPDLHSELNLSSLELGDSALYFCASSVDAGRNTGELFFGEGSRLTVL.

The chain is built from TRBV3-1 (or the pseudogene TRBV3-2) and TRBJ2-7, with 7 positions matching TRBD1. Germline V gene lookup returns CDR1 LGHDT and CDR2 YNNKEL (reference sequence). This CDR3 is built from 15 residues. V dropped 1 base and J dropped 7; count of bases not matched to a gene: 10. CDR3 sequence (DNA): TGTGCCAGCAGCCAAGGGACAGGCGATATGGGGGAGCAGTACTTC. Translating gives CASSQGTGDMGEQYF.